This T cell receptor beta chain was sequenced for a study of blood T cells in healthy people across ages. Study-wide background: Using template switching, researchers captured about one barcoded beta molecule for each two T cells. Overall study findings and caveats: The diversity estimates, figures obtained from one million T cells, were considered underestimates. Naive T cell percentage by flow cytometry tracked strongly with beta diversity. For the donors, CMV status was unknown and possibly confounded expanded clonotype changes.

A sample-barcoded 5' primer and a J-beta primer mix were used in a second PCR of roughly 7 to 12 cycles. TCRdb independently ran MiXCR on the 5' RACE reads; one entry per CDR3 protein. The repertoire has about 640,000 distinct CDR3 sequences, roughly 58% of them found once; the top ten carry around 37%. As regards this clonotype: Its antigen is undetermined.

V lost 3 bases and J lost 7; bases outside the gene matches: 6. Germline loops: CDR1 DFQATT, CDR2 SNEGSKA (reference sequence). CDR3 length: 14 amino acids. The TCR comes from a man in his sixties in good health. The V gene is TRBV20-1, the J gene TRBJ2-1, with 10 bases aligning to TRBD1. Material: blood. In nucleotides, the CDR3 is TGCAGTGCTAGTTGGGACAGGGGTAGTAATGAGCAGTTCTTC. Protein: CSASWDRGSNEQFF.